This T cell receptor beta chain appears in the sequencing data of a study of OX40 agonist ivuxolimab in advanced cancers. Repertoires were generated with immunoSEQ multiplex PCR, while TCRdb's copy carries only in-frame clones and drops some. Among approximately 82,000 clones, approximately 82% were seen once, and the ten largest hold over 0.7%. The V gene lost 2 bases and the J gene lost 9 bases, with 17 bases spanning the gap. CDR1 is GTSNPN, CDR2 SVGIG, per germline (reference sequence). The CDR3 spans 14 residues. Specimen: CD4+ or CD8+ T cells sorted from blood, collected in a trial of the OX40 agonist ivuxolimab. The sequence came from an adult with an advanced solid tumor such as melanoma, head and neck, liver or kidney cancer. The chain uses TRBV30 and TRBJ1-5, with D unresolved. The CDR3 protein is CAWSPGPLQSPQHF. CDR3 sequence (DNA): TGTGCCTGGAGTCCTGGACCGCTCCAATCGCCCCAGCATTTT.